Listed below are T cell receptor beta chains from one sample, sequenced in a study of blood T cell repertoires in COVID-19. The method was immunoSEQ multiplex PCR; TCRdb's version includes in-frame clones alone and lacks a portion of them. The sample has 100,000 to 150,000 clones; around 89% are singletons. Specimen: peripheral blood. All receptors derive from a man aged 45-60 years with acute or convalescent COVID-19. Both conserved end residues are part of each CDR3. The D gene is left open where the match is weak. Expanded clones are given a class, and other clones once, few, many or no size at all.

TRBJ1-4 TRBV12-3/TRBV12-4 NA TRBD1 TGTGCCAGCAGTTTAGGGGACAGGGAAAAACTGTTTTTT CASSLGDREKLFF
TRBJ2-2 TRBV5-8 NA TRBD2 TGTGCCAGCAGCTTGGAGGGGGTAGCGGGGGCCACCGGGGAGCTGTTTTTT CASSLEGVAGATGELFF
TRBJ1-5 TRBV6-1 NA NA TGTGCCAGCAGTGAAGGGTTCAGGCAGCATTTT CASSEGFRQHF
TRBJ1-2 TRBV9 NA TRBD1 TGTGCCAGCAGCGTAGCTGGAGGGGGCCGAGGCTACACCTTC CASSVAGGGRGYTF
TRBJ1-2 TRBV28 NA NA TGTGCCAGCTCAGGGTCGAACTATGGCTACACCTTC CASSGSNYGYTF
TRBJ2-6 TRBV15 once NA TGTGCCACGGTCAGGGTTGGGGCCAACGTCCTGACTTTC CATVRVGANVLTF
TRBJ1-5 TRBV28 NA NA TGTGCCAGCAGTTTACACAGGGCCGGGAATCAGCCCCAGCATTTT CASSLHRAGNQPQHF
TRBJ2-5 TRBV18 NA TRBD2 TGTGCCAGCTCACTACTAGCGGGAGAGGGGACCCAGTACTTC CASSLLAGEGTQYF
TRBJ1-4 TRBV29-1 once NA TGCAGCGTTACCGGGGGAGTCCATGAAAAACTGTTTTTT CSVTGGVHEKLFF
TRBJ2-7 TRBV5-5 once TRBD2 TGTGCCAGCAGCCCCTGGGGCATTAGCGGGGCGAGCTCCTACGAGCAGTACTTC CASSPWGISGASSYEQYF
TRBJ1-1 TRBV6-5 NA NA TGTGCCAGCAACCCCGGAGGGGCTGAAGCTTTCTTT CASNPGGAEAFF
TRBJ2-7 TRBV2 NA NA TGTGCCAGCAGTGAAGCGCTTTCGGCAGCGATCCCCTACGAGCAGTACTTC CASSEALSAAIPYEQYF
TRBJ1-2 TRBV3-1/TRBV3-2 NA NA TGTGCCAGCAGCCAAGGTGAACCCGGGGGTCGGGGCTACACCTTC CASSQGEPGGRGYTF
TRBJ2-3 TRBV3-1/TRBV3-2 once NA TGTGCCAGCAGCCCGACACCAGATACGCAGTATTTT CASSPTPDTQYF
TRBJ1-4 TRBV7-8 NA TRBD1 TGTGCCAGCAGCGGCTACAGGGGGCGCGGTGAAAAACTGTTTTTT CASSGYRGRGEKLFF
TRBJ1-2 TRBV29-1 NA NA TGCAGCGTTGCAGACTTTAACTATGGCTACACCTTC CSVADFNYGYTF
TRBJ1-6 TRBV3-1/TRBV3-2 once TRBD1 TGTGCCAGCAGCGAGCGGACAGGGGGAAATTCACCCCTCCACTTT CASSERTGGNSPLHF
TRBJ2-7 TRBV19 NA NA TGTGCCAGTAGCTCGGGTCCGGGGGTCTACGAGCAGTACTTC CASSSGPGVYEQYF
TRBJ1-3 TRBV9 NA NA TGTGCCAGCAGCGTAGGTGGGGCTGAGGGAAACACCATATATTTT CASSVGGAEGNTIYF
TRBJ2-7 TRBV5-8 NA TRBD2 TGTGCCAGCAGCCCGCACCGTTTACTAGCGGGATCCTACGAGCAGTACTTC CASSPHRLLAGSYEQYF
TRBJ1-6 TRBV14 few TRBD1 TGTGCCAGCAGCTACACAAGACTACAGGGGGCGGCCATCAATTCACCCCTCCACTTT CASSYTRLQGAAINSPLHF
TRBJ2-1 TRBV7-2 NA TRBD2 TGTGCCAGCAGCCACCCCGGGGGGGCCTACAATGAGCAGTTCTTC CASSHPGGAYNEQFF
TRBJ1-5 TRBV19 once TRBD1 TGTGCCAGTGGGGGACAGGGATGGGCGGGCAATCAGCCCCAGCATTTT CASGGQGWAGNQPQHF
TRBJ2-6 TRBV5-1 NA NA TGCGCCAGCAGCTTGGCCGTACTTGTCTTAGGGGACTCTGGGGCCAACGTCCTGACTTTC CASSLAVLVLGDSGANVLTF
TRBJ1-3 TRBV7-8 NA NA TGTGCCAGCAGCTTAGGTTCCCCACGACAAACAGGAAACACCATATATTTT CASSLGSPRQTGNTIYF
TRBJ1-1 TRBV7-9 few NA TGTGCCAGCAGCTTAGAATCAGTCACGAACAGTCAAGCTTTCTTT CASSLESVTNSQAFF
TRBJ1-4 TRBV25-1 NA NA TGTGCCAGCAGCGCACAGGGTCGCGGCGAAAAACTGTTTTTT CASSAQGRGEKLFF
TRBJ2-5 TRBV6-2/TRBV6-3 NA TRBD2 TGTGCCAGCAGTTACGGGACTAGCATAGAGACCCAGTACTTC CASSYGTSIETQYF
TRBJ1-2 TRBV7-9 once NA TGTGCCAGCAGCTTAGCGTGGGGGCAGGGTGCGTTTTCCAAGGGAGGCTACACCTTC CASSLAWGQGAFSKGGYTF
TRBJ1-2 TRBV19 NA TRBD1 TGTGCCAGTACACCACAGGGGAACTATGGCTACACCTTC CASTPQGNYGYTF
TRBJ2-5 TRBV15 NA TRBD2 TGTGCCACCAGCGCCCGTAATGCGGGAGTGGTGAAGACCCAGTACTTC CATSARNAGVVKTQYF
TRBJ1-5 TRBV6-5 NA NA TGTGCCAGCAGTTACGGAGTGGGGCCCCAGCATTTT CASSYGVGPQHF
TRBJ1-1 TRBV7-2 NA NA TGTGCCAGCAGCTTAGGGGACATATACACTGAAGCTTTCTTT CASSLGDIYTEAFF
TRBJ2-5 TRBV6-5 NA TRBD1 TGTGCCAGCAGGGGACAGGGGGGTCGAGAGACCCAGTACTTC CASRGQGGRETQYF
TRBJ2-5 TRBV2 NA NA TGTGCCAGCAGTGCCCGGACTCTACAAGAGACCCAGTACTTC CASSARTLQETQYF
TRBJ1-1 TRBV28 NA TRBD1 TGTGCCAGCAGACCGGGACAGGGAGCTTTCTTT CASRPGQGAFF
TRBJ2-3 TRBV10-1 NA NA TGCGCCAGCAGTGCCGCGGAGGCAGGCACAGATACGCAGTATTTT CASSAAEAGTDTQYF
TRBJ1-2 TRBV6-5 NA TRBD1 TGTGCCAGCAGTTACTCCACAGGGGGGGTCTATGGCTACACCTTC CASSYSTGGVYGYTF
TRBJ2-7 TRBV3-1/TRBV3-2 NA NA TGTGCCAGCAGCCAGTCAGACTCCTACGAGCAGTACTTC CASSQSDSYEQYF
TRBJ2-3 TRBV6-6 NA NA TGTGCCAGCAGTCCCCTAGGGGGGGGGAGACGCACAGATACGCAGTATTTT CASSPLGGGRRTDTQYF
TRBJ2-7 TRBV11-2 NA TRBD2 TGTGCCAGCAGCGGAATAAAGCGGGGCGAGCAGTACTTC CASSGIKRGEQYF
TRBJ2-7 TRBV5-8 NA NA TGTGCCAGCAGCTTGGAGAGCGAGCAGTACTTC CASSLESEQYF
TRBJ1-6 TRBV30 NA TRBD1 TGTGCCTGGAGTGGGGACAGGAATTATTCACCCCTCCACTTT CAWSGDRNYSPLHF
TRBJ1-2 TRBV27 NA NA TGTGCCAGCAGCACCGGGGTTTCTAACTATGGCTACACCTTC CASSTGVSNYGYTF
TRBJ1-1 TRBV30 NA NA TGTGCCTGGACCGGGGAGCTAATGAACACTGAAGCTTTCTTT CAWTGELMNTEAFF
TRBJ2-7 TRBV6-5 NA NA TGTGCCAGCAGGCAGGGATTTTACGAGCAGTACTTC CASRQGFYEQYF
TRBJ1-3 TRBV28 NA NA TGTGCCAGCATTCGTAGCTCTGGAAACACCATATATTTT CASIRSSGNTIYF
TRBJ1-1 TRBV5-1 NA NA TGCGCCAGCAGCGTGCAGGTCACGAACACTGAAGCTTTCTTT CASSVQVTNTEAFF
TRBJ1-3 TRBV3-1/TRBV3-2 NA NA TGTGCCAGCAGCCAAGGCTGGGCCACTGGAAACACCATATATTTT CASSQGWATGNTIYF
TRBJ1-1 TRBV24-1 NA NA TGTGCCACCAGTGATCTGTACACTGAAGCTTTCTTT CATSDLYTEAFF
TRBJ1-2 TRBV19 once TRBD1 TGTGCCAGTAGTATGAGACCCGACAGGGGGCGGAGTGGCTACACCTTC CASSMRPDRGRSGYTF
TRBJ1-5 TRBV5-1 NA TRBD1 TGCGCCAGCAGCTTACAGGGGGGAGAGCAGCCCCAGCATTTT CASSLQGGEQPQHF
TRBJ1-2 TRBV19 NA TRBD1 TGTGCCTCCCGACAGGGGTATGGCTACACCTTC CASRQGYGYTF